This T cell receptor (beta chain) was retrieved from a study of Ad26.COV2.S vaccination and SARS-CoV-2 variants. Study-wide background: Enrolled in COV1001, the donor was in the Ad26.COV2.S trial arm, which received the vaccine.

Whole-study results and caveats: Placebo and vaccine recipients had non-spike TCR breadth that was similar. Vaccinees showed greater spike-specific TCR breadth than placebo recipients.

Libraries were prepared by immunoSEQ multiplex PCR; TCRdb keeps only in-frame clonotypes and omits some of them. Among around 450,000 clones, over 75% were seen once, and the ten largest hold 3.6%. Notes on this clone: Its matching antigen is unknown.

Specified treatment: 15 to 20 received Ad26.COV2.S at low or high dose, single or two shots; 5 received placebo; per-sample allocation not given. It was on day 63 after the first vaccine or placebo injection that samples were taken. V was shortened by 3 bases and J by 4 bases, with 12 bases between the two germline ends. This CDR3 spans 15 amino acids. Germline lookup yields CDR1 SGHAT and CDR2 FQNNGV. The sequence came from a person aged 18 to 65 who received the Ad26.COV2.S COVID-19 vaccine or a placebo. The chain employs TRBV11-2 and TRBJ1-4; TRBD1 might be the D (5 bases). The sequences come from peripheral blood, collected in a trial of Ad26.COV2.S vaccine versus placebo. The CDR3 nucleotides read TGTGCCAGCAGCTTCTATGATGGGGGTAATGAAAAACTGTTTTTT. It encodes CASSFYDGGNEKLFF.